The 15 T cell receptor beta chains reported below all come from one sample, sequenced in a study of Graves' ophthalmopathy and Graves' hyperthyroidism. Beta-chain TCR CDR3 regions were amplified from RNA transcripts. The workflow started with a first-round RT-PCR run with HTBI primers and then moved on to a second-round multiplex PCR. TCRdb independently ran MiXCR on the multiplex PCR reads; one entry per CDR3 protein. The sample includes about 550,000 distinct CDR3 sequences, just under 40% seen only once; the top ten take about 4.1%. Sequencing was carried out using peripheral blood or thyroid tissue (not recorded which). The origin of the receptors is an adult man with Graves' hyperthyroidism.

Points on this clonotype: One end of the junction varies from germline; a read error may be responsible. The chain employs TRBV27 and TRBJ1-2, with D unclear. The germline V gene has CDR1 MNHEY and CDR2 SMNVEV (reference sequence). This CDR3 is 15 amino acids long. DNA for the CDR3: TGTGCCAGGAGTTCCGCCGTTGGGTCGAACTATGGCTACACCTTC. This translates into CARSSAVGSNYGYTF.

In the case of this clonotype: This may arise from a read error, as a much more abundant clone is one base away. The chain combines TRBV12-3 or TRBV12-4 with TRBJ1-5, with 7 bases fitting TRBD1. V shed 6 bases and J 6 bases; nucleotides not matched to a gene: 8. This CDR3 contains 14 residues. The CDR3 bases are TGTGCCAGCAGCCGCGGGACAGAAAGTCAGCCCCAGCATTTT. Its protein is CASSRGTESQPQHF.

This clonotype appeared many times. The CDR3 reads CASSLQGVVGELFF. In DNA form, the CDR3 reads TGTGCCAGCAGCTTACAGGGCGTTGTCGGGGAGCTGTTTTTT. This rearrangement joins TRBV5-6 to TRBJ2-2, with a tentative D call TRBD1 (6 bases). Germline CDR1 is SGHDT and CDR2 is YYEEEE. This CDR3 has 14 residues. V was shortened by 2 bases and J by 7 bases, with 12 bases between the two germline ends.

The chain recombines TRBV2 with TRBJ2-2; D is possibly TRBD1 (5 bases). This CDR3 is built from 13 residues. V lost 6 bases and J lost 6, with 11 bases in between. The germline gives CDR1 SNHLY, CDR2 FYNNEI. Here the CDR3 reads CASRPGFAGELFF. The DNA for the CDR3 is TGTGCCAGCAGACCAGGGTTTGCCGGGGAGCTGTTTTTT.

Notes on this clonotype: Being one base from a much bigger clone, this may be a read error. This chain connects TRBV2 to TRBJ1-6, with TRBD1 as a possible D gene (6 bases). This CDR3 is 14 amino acids long. Germline V gives CDR1 SNHLY, CDR2 FYNNEI. The CDR3 is CASSVRTVSSPPHF. The CDR3 DNA is TGTGCCAGCAGTGTGAGGACAGTTTCCTCACCCCCCCACTTT.

The chain employs TRBV7-9 and TRBJ1-1; the D is unclear. The V gene lost 2 bases and the J gene lost 11 bases, with 18 bases spanning the gap. The CDR3 has 14 residues. Germline values: CDR1 SEHNR, CDR2 FQNEAQ (reference sequence). The CDR3 bases are TGTGCCAGCAGCTTACCGGGAGCCCAGCCCCTGGCTTTCTTT. Amino acids: CASSLPGAQPLAFF.

Comments on this clonotype: A read error is possible here, since a much larger clone lies one base away. The V call is TRBV20-1, the J call TRBJ1-1, with a weak D call TRBD1 (5 bases). Germline loops: CDR1 DFQATT, CDR2 SNEGSKA (reference sequence). The CDR3 length is 15 residues. Trimming stripped 3 bases from V and 1 base from J, with 15 bases between. The CDR3 reads CSASCRWGKNTEAFF. In nucleotides, the CDR3 is TGCAGTGCTAGTTGCAGGTGGGGGAAGAACACTGAAGCTTTCTTT.

V is TRBV11-3 and J is TRBJ2-5, with D unresolved. The DNA end favors TRBJ2-1, so the J call may be wrong. The CDR3 consists of 13 residues. The germline gives CDR1 SGHNT, CDR2 YENEEA. CDR3 sequence (DNA): TGTGCCAGCAGCTTAACAGCCTACAATGAGCAGTTCTTC. Protein product: CASSLTAYNEQFF.

This clonotype was picked up a small number of times. The chain links TRBV3-1 to TRBJ1-5; D unresolved. V was clipped by 0 bases and J by 6 bases, with 6 bases between them. The CDR3 totals 13 residues. Germline CDR1 is LGHDT and CDR2 is YNNKEL (reference sequence). CDR3 residues: CASSQDEVQPQHF. As DNA, the CDR3 is TGTGCCAGCAGCCAAGATGAGGTTCAGCCCCAGCATTTT.

This rearrangement joins TRBV29-1 to TRBJ1-1; the match to TRBD1 covers 7 bases. V lost 8 bases and J lost 1; bases outside the gene matches: 13. The CDR3 is 15 amino acids. Looked up from germline, CDR1 is SQVTM and CDR2 is ANQGSEA. The CDR3 region is CSTSDRAGANTEAFF. The CDR3 DNA sequence: TGCAGCACCTCCGACAGGGCGGGCGCGAACACTGAAGCTTTCTTT.

As to this clonotype: A much larger clone is a single base away; this may be a read error. The V call is TRBV29-1, the J call TRBJ1-2; D is unresolved. Germline V gene lookup returns CDR1 SQVTM and CDR2 ANQGSEA. The CDR3 runs 10 residues. The CDR3 loop is CNVEFYGYTF. The CDR3 nucleotides read TGCAACGTTGAGTTCTATGGCTACACCTTC.

The V gene is TRBV5-1, the J gene TRBJ1-2; 11 bases map to TRBD1. CDR3 length: 14 amino acids. From germline, CDR1 is SGHRS and CDR2 YFSETQ. V was pared by 4 bases and J by 6 bases, with 5 bases of the junction left unmatched. This CDR3 reads CASSGGTGGDGYTF. CDR3 DNA sequence: TGCGCCAGCAGCGGGGGGACAGGGGGAGATGGCTACACCTTC.

This clonotype was detected only a few times. The chain links TRBV4-2 to TRBJ2-6; D perhaps matches TRBD2 (5 bases). The CDR3 contains 12 residues. V was cut by 2 bases and J by 9 bases, with 5 bases left in between. Germline V CDR1 and CDR2: LGHNA, YNFKEQ. CDR3 nucleotide sequence: TGTGCCAGCAGCCAACGGGACAACGTCCTGACTTTC. This sequence encodes CASSQRDNVLTF.

The genes are TRBV20-1 and TRBJ1-1; D not certain. Germline V CDR1 and CDR2: DFQATT, SNEGSKA (reference sequence). The CDR3 extends over 12 amino acids. V gave up 7 bases and J gave up 1 base, with 10 bases separating them. The CDR3 DNA is TGCAGTGAAGGTGGCACGAACACTGAAGCTTTCTTT. Its translation is CSEGGTNTEAFF.

Worth noting for this clonotype: A much larger clone differs by one base, so this may be a read error. V usage is TRBV6-5 and J usage is TRBJ1-2, with TRBD1 matching over 9 bases. V gave up 5 bases and J gave up 7 bases; unmatched junction bases: 8. CDR1 and CDR2 (germline): MNHEY, SVGAGI. The CDR3 is 14 residues long. The CDR3 here is CASSPRDRVCGYTF. The CDR3 DNA reads TGTGCCAGCAGTCCCCGGGACAGGGTCTGTGGCTACACCTTC.